The 30 T cell receptor beta chains presented below share a single source sample, sequenced in a study of cytomegalovirus exposure and HLA in healthy donors. The PCR had 60 Vbeta and 13 Jbeta primers. Profiled with immunoSEQ multiplex PCR; TCRdb holds only in-frame clones, not every one. In total, the table holds about 200,000 clones. The source material was PBMCs. These receptors all come from a girl between 2 and 10 years old in good health and CMV-seropositive.

The chain links TRBV6-4 to TRBJ2-5, with 9 positions matching TRBD1. The assigned J gene may be wrong: the sequence end matches TRBJ2-7 better. The CDR3 has 13 amino acids. Germline lookup yields CDR1 MRHNA and CDR2 SNTAGT. For the CDR3, the DNA is TGTGCCAGCCGGGACAGGGAAATCTACGAGCAGTACTTC. It translates to CASRDREIYEQYF.

CDR3 region: CSVPIAETQYF. CDR3 sequence (DNA): TGCAGTGTCCCTATCGCTGAGACCCAGTACTTC. This chain uses TRBV20-1 with TRBJ2-5; no clear D gene. CDR1 is DFQATT and CDR2 is SNEGSKA in the germline V gene (reference sequence). CDR3 length: 11 amino acids. V lost 7 bases to trimming and J lost 5 bases, with 11 bases between them.

The rearrangement uses TRBV14 and TRBJ2-1; D perhaps matches TRBD2 (6 bases). The CDR3 is 16 amino acids. The germline gives CDR1 SGHDN, CDR2 FVKESK. Trimming stripped 0 bases from V and 2 bases from J, with 11 bases between. CDR3 nucleotides: TGTGCCAGCAGCCAAGACGTCTGGGGGGCCTACAATGAGCAGTTCTTC. Translated, it gives CASSQDVWGAYNEQFF.

The genes are TRBV7-3 and TRBJ2-7; the D gene is possibly TRBD2 (6 bases). The CDR3 extends over 13 amino acids. The germline V and J ends were trimmed by 5 bases and 3 bases, with 11 bases remaining between them. CDR1 is SGHTA and CDR2 is FQGTGA in the germline V gene. As DNA, the CDR3 is TGTGCCAGCAGCCCCGCGGAGGGCTACGAGCAGTACTTC. It translates to CASSPAEGYEQYF.

This chain links TRBV7-9 with TRBJ2-7, with a weak D call TRBD2 (5 bases). From germline, CDR1 is SEHNR and CDR2 FQNEAQ (reference sequence). CDR3 size: 13 residues. Trimming took 5 bases from V and 2 from J, leaving 10 bases between them. The CDR3 DNA is TGTGCCAGCAGCCTACGGGATGCCTACGAGCAGTACTTC. Its translation: CASSLRDAYEQYF.

The chain links TRBV28 to TRBJ1-1; D gene uncertain. The germline V gene encodes CDR1 MDHEN and CDR2 SYDVKM. Trimming shortened V by 2 bases and J by 2 bases, and 9 bases separated the two germline ends. The CDR3 extends over 14 amino acids. CDR3 region: CASSLITANTEAFF. DNA for the CDR3: TGTGCCAGCAGTTTAATTACAGCTAACACTGAAGCTTTCTTT.

The genes are TRBV1 and TRBJ2-5; the table's D gene call, TRBD1, was not cross checked with the DNA. TRBV1 is tagged as a pseudogene. The length of the CDR3 is 16 residues. The CDR3 protein is CTSSPEGLGGLETQYF. The CDR3 DNA follows: TGCACCAGCAGCCCCGAAGGGTTAGGGGGCTTGGAGACCCAGTACTTC.

The chain links TRBV28 to TRBJ1-2; TRBD1 might be the D (6 bases). Deletions cut 3 bases from V and 6 bases from J, with 14 bases between. This CDR3 region has 14 residues. CDR1 MDHEN and CDR2 SYDVKM come from the germline V gene. The CDR3 DNA sequence: TGTGCCAGCAGTTTCCAGGGGCGCATTGATGGCTACACCTTC. Translation: CASSFQGRIDGYTF.

The CDR3 region is CASSYGSSGSGNTIYF. CDR3 DNA: TGTGCCAGCAGTTACGGGAGTTCTGGCTCTGGAAACACCATATATTTT. The chain recombines TRBV6-5 with TRBJ1-3; D is uncertain. The germline gives CDR1 MNHEY, CDR2 SVGAGI. The V end was cut by 2 bases, the J end by 0 bases, with 11 bases between. CDR3 length: 16 amino acids.

This chain links TRBV7-9 with TRBJ1-1; TRBD1 might be the D (5 bases). The length of the CDR3 is 12 residues. Deletions cut 5 bases from V and 4 bases from J, with 8 bases between. The germline CDR1 and CDR2 sequences are SEHNR and FQNEAQ (reference sequence). The CDR3 loop is CASSPTATEAFF. In nucleotides, the CDR3 is TGTGCCAGCAGCCCGACAGCCACTGAAGCTTTCTTT.

This chain links TRBV20-1 with TRBJ2-5; tentative D call: TRBD1 (5 bases). This CDR3 has 11 amino acids. The V and J ends lost 3 bases and 7 bases respectively, with 9 bases between them. CDR1 DFQATT and CDR2 SNEGSKA come from the germline V gene (reference sequence). This CDR3 is CSARDTGTQYF. CDR3 coding DNA: TGCAGTGCTAGGGACACAGGGACCCAGTACTTC.

The chain joins TRBV4-1 to TRBJ2-3, with 8 nucleotides matching TRBD2. The germline V gene has CDR1 MGHRA and CDR2 YSYEKL. V dropped 2 bases and J dropped 4; count of bases not matched to a gene: 8. The CDR3 runs to 16 residues. This CDR3 reads CASSQPISGTADTQYF. The CDR3 nucleotides are TGCGCCAGCAGCCAACCCATTAGCGGGACCGCAGATACGCAGTATTTT.

This chain uses TRBV10-3 with TRBJ2-2; 8 bases are a match to TRBD1. The CDR3 contains 15 residues. The germline V gene encodes CDR1 ENHRY and CDR2 SYGVKD. Losses at the gene ends were 7 bases for V and 6 bases for J; bases not matched to a gene: 10. The CDR3 bases are TGTGCCATCACCCCGGACAGGGAAGTTTCCGGGGAGCTGTTTTTT. The encoded protein is CAITPDREVSGELFF.

The chain combines TRBV10-3 with TRBJ2-3; tentative D call: TRBD2 (6 bases). V was shortened by 8 bases and J by 5 bases, with 17 bases between the two germline ends. This CDR3 region has 14 residues. CDR1 is ENHRY and CDR2 is SYGVKD in the germline V gene. The CDR3, as DNA: TGTGCCATCGGAGGCGGGAACGCACGAGATACGCAGTATTTT. This translates into CAIGGGNARDTQYF.

The V gene is TRBV5-1, the J gene TRBJ2-7; D not certain. The CDR3 contains 14 residues. Germline loops: CDR1 SGHRS, CDR2 YFSETQ. V lost 0 bases and J lost 3, with 10 bases in between. The CDR3 is CASSLGGPSYEQYF. The CDR3 DNA is TGCGCCAGCAGCTTGGGCGGCCCGAGCTACGAGCAGTACTTC.

As for this clone: Other DNA sequences within the sample encode an identical CDR3. The chain uses TRBV7-9 and TRBJ2-1, with 8 bases that match TRBD1. The CDR3 has 15 amino acids. The germline CDR1 and CDR2 sequences are SEHNR and FQNEAQ (reference sequence). V trimming: 5 bases; J trimming: 2 bases; junction bases outside the gene matches: 5. DNA for the CDR3: TGTGCCAGCAGCCTCGACAGGGGAGCCTACAATGAGCAGTTCTTC. Translating it yields CASSLDRGAYNEQFF.

The chain has TRBV11-2 and TRBJ1-3; D unclear. Deletions cut 7 bases from V and 0 bases from J, with 10 bases between. Germline-derived CDR1 and CDR2 are SGHAT and FQNNGV. The CDR3 has 14 amino acids. The CDR3 is CASKARGSGNTIYF. The CDR3 DNA is TGTGCCAGCAAAGCTCGGGGCTCTGGAAACACCATATATTTT.

This chain connects TRBV19 to TRBJ1-4, with 7 bases aligning to TRBD1. The J segment lost 8 bases and the V segment lost 5 bases, leaving 8 bases of the junction unmatched. Germline V lookup: CDR1 LNHDA, CDR2 SQIVND (reference sequence). This CDR3 contains 14 residues. The CDR3 spells CASSQQTGLEKLFF. The CDR3 nucleotides read TGTGCCAGTAGTCAACAGACAGGGTTAGAAAAACTGTTTTTT.

J is TRBJ1-2 and V is TRBV28; TRBD1 might be the D (5 bases). The CDR3 length is 12 residues. Germline-derived CDR1 and CDR2 are MDHEN and SYDVKM. Trimming left V 5 bases short and J 3 bases short, with 7 bases between. CDR3 protein: CASSPGDYGYTF. In DNA form, the CDR3 reads TGTGCCAGCAGTCCGGGGGACTATGGCTACACCTTC.

The CDR3 region has the DNA TGTGCCAGCAGCCTACAGGGGATTGGCACTGAAGCTTTCTTT. Protein product: CASSLQGIGTEAFF. J is TRBJ1-1 and V is TRBV5-4, with TRBD1 identical over 7 bases. J was trimmed by 4 bases and V by 4 bases; bases with no gene match: 7. Per the germline V gene, CDR1 is SGHNT and CDR2 is YYREEE (reference sequence). The CDR3 is 14 amino acids.

This sequence joins TRBV5-1 and TRBJ2-7, with D possibly matching TRBD2 (5 bases). This CDR3 spans 11 amino acids. Germline V gene sequence: CDR1 SGHRS, CDR2 YFSETQ. The V gene lost 6 bases and the J gene lost 4 bases, with 8 bases spanning the gap. The CDR3 DNA follows: TGCGCCAGCAAGGGAGAGTACGAGCAGTACTTC. It codes for CASKGEYEQYF.

The chain recombines TRBV7-3 with TRBJ2-3; 9 nucleotides agree with TRBD2. After removal of 5 bases from V and 5 bases from J, the junction contained 5 bases not matched to a gene. The length of the CDR3 is 14 residues. From germline, CDR1 is SGHTA and CDR2 FQGTGA. The CDR3 here is CASSAGLAVDTQYF. In nucleotides, the CDR3 is TGTGCCAGCAGCGCGGGACTAGCCGTAGATACGCAGTATTTT.

CDR3 coding DNA: TGCGCCAGCAGCCAAGCCCTTCTAGCGGGTGATAGATACTTC. It codes for CASSQALLAGDRYF. The chain employs TRBV4-1 and TRBJ2-4; TRBD2 agrees at 8 bases. CDR1 and CDR2 from the germline V gene are MGHRA and YSYEKL. V was clipped by 1 base and J by 16 bases; unmatched bases: 12. CDR3 length equals 14 residues.

The rearrangement joins TRBV5-1 to TRBJ1-1; 8 positions agree with TRBD1. The germline CDR1 and CDR2 sequences are SGHRS and YFSETQ. This CDR3 is built from 16 residues. Trimming removed 0 bases from V and 6 bases from J; junction bases left unmatched: 10. CDR3 protein: CASSLAGDRRKAEAFF. The CDR3 DNA reads TGCGCCAGCAGCTTGGCCGGGGACAGGAGGAAGGCTGAAGCTTTCTTT.

The chain carries TRBV19 and TRBJ1-5; D perhaps matches TRBD1 (5 bases). CDR3 size: 16 residues. The germline V gene encodes CDR1 LNHDA and CDR2 SQIVND (reference sequence). The V end was cut by 6 bases, the J end by 0 bases, with 15 bases between. CDR3 region: CASRTTAVYSNQPQHF. The CDR3 coding sequence is TGTGCCAGTAGGACGACAGCCGTATATAGCAATCAGCCCCAGCATTTT.

The rearrangement links TRBV6-5 to TRBJ1-1, with TRBD1 identical over 9 bases. V lost 0 bases and J lost 5; bases outside the gene matches: 4. The CDR3 is 15 amino acids. Per germline, CDR1 MNHEY and CDR2 SVGAGI. The CDR3 reads CASSYSHRGRTEAFF. The CDR3, as DNA: TGTGCCAGCAGTTACTCCCACAGGGGGCGGACTGAAGCTTTCTTT.

The rearrangement links TRBV2 to TRBJ2-2; TRBD2 agrees at 7 bases. This CDR3 has 16 amino acids. Germline CDR1 and CDR2: SNHLY and FYNNEI. V shed 10 bases, J shed 7 bases, and the junction held 18 bases outside the gene matches. This chain's CDR3 is CATRGGGGSRGGELFF. Written as DNA, the CDR3 is TGTGCCACCCGTGGAGGTGGCGGGAGCCGGGGCGGGGAGCTGTTTTTT.

V gene TRBV2 combines with J gene TRBJ2-1, with 8 bases lining up with TRBD1. The CDR3 contains 14 residues. Germline V lookup: CDR1 SNHLY, CDR2 FYNNEI. V shed 7 bases, J shed 4 bases, and the junction held 6 bases outside the gene matches. CDR3 in amino acids: CASTDRGVYNEQFF. In DNA, the CDR3 is TGTGCCAGCACTGACAGGGGTGTTTACAATGAGCAGTTCTTC.

The chain recombines TRBV7-9 with TRBJ2-5, with 8 bases lining up with TRBD1. The CDR3 is made up of 16 amino acids. Trimming took 6 bases from V and 1 from J; bases not matched to a gene: 10. Per the germline V gene, CDR1 is SEHNR and CDR2 is FQNEAQ (reference sequence). The CDR3 protein is CASSAVPDRAQETQYF. As DNA, the CDR3 is TGTGCCAGCAGTGCGGTACCGGACAGGGCCCAAGAGACCCAGTACTTC.

V usage is TRBV5-1 and J usage is TRBJ2-7; D might be TRBD1 (6 bases). The germline V gene encodes CDR1 SGHRS and CDR2 YFSETQ. V lost 5 bases, J lost 3 bases, and 15 bases lay in between. The CDR3 spans 14 residues. As DNA, the CDR3 is TGCGCCAGCAGTTTCCGGGGCAGGGGCTACGAGCAGTACTTC. Translated: CASSFRGRGYEQYF.